The clone carrying this TCR beta chain was seen repeatedly, ten times or more. Its antigen is currently unknown. The lymph nodes were axillary draining lymph nodes from breast cancer patients. V gave up 1 base and J gave up 3 bases, with 25 bases separating them. Germline CDR1 reads SGHTA; CDR2 reads FQGTGA. There are 20 residues in the CDR3. TCRdb re-called the multiplex PCR reads through MiXCR, storing one row per CDR3 protein. The table lists about 270,000 distinct CDR3 sequences, 30% to 35% of them singletons. The record originates from a study of breast tumors, draining lymph nodes, adjacent tissues. Overall study results and limits: That most tumor T cells come from lymph nodes remained unproven.

The chain links TRBV7-3 to TRBJ2-1; no clear D. The sample consisted of axillary lymph node tissue. The clonotype was recovered from a female donor with breast cancer. Some clones in this sample may be carry-over from other donors' samples. CDR3 in amino acids: CASSLSSFGPRSGRYNEQFF. The CDR3 DNA reads as TGTGCCAGCAGCTTAAGTTCGTTTGGCCCGAGGAGTGGGCGCTACAATGAGCAGTTCTTC.